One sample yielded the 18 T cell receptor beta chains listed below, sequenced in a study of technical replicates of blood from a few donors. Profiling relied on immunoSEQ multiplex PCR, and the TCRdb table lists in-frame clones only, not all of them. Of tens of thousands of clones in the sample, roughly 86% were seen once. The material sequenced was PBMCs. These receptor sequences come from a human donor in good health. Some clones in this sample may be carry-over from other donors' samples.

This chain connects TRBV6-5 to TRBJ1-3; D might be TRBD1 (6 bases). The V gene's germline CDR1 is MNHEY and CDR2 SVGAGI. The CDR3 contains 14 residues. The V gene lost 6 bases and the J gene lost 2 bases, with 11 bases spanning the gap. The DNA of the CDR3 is TGTGCCAGCAGCCTGAACAGGGCTGGAAACACCATATATTTT. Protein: CASSLNRAGNTIYF.

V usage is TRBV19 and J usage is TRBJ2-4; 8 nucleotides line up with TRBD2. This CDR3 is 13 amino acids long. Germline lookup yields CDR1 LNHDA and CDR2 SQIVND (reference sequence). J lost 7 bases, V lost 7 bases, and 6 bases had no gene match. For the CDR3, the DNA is TGTGCCAGTACTCCCGGGGGGGTGAACATTCAGTACTTC. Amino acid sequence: CASTPGGVNIQYF.

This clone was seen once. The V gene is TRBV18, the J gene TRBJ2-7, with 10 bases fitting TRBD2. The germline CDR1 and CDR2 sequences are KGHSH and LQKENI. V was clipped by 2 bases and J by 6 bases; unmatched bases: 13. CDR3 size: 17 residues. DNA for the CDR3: TGTGCCAGCTCACCAGACGGAGTGAGAGCGGGAGGGGGCGAGCAGTACTTC. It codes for CASSPDGVRAGGGEQYF. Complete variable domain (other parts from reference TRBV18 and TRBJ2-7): NAGVMQNPRHLVRRRGQEARLRCSPMKGHSHVYWYRQLPEEGLKFMVYLQKENIIDESGMPKERFSAEFPKEGPSILRIQQVVRGDSAAYFCASSPDGVRAGGGEQYFGPGTRLTVT.

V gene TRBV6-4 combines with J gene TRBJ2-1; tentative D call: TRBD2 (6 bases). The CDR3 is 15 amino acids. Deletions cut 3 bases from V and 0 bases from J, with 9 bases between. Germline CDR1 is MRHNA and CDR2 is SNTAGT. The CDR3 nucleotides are TGTGCCAGCAGTGAGGAGGGAGACTCCTACAATGAGCAGTTCTTC. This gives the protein CASSEEGDSYNEQFF.

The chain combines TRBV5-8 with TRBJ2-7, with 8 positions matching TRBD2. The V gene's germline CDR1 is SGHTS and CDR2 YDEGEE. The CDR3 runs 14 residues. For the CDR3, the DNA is TGTGCGAGCCGGCTAGCGGGCGGATCCTACGAGCAGTACTTC. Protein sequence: CASRLAGGSYEQYF. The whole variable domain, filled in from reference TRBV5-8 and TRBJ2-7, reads EAGVTQSPTHLIKTRGQQATLRCSPISGHTSVYWYQQALGLGLQFLLWYDEGEERNRGNFPPRFSGRQFPNYSSELNVNALELEDSALYLCASRLAGGSYEQYFGPGTRLTVT.

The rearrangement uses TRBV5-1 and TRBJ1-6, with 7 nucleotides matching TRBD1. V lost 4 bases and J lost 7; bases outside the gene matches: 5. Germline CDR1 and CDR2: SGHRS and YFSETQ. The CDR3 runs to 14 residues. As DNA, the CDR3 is TGCGCCAGCAGCGCCGGGGACAGCAATTCACCCCTCCACTTT. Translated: CASSAGDSNSPLHF.

CDR3: CASRVDTGGLGGYTF. The CDR3 nucleotides are TGTGCCAGCAGAGTAGATACAGGGGGCTTGGGTGGCTACACCTTC. The gene calls are TRBV28 and TRBJ1-2; 9 nucleotides line up with TRBD1. CDR1 and CDR2 (germline): MDHEN, SYDVKM. The CDR3 consists of 15 residues. Losses at the gene ends were 6 bases for V and 7 bases for J; bases not matched to a gene: 12.

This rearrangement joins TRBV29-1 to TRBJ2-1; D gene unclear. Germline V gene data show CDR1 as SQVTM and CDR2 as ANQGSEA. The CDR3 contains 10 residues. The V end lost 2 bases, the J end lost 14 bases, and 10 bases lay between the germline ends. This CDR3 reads CSVETNPEFF. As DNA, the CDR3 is TGCAGCGTTGAAACGAATCCGGAGTTCTTC.

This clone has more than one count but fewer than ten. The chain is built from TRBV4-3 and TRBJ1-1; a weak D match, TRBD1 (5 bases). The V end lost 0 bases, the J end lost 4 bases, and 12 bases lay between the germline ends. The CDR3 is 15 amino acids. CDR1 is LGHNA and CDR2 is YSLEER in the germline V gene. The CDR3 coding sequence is TGCGCCAGCAGCCAAGAGGCTGGGACTGGCACTGAAGCTTTCTTT. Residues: CASSQEAGTGTEAFF.

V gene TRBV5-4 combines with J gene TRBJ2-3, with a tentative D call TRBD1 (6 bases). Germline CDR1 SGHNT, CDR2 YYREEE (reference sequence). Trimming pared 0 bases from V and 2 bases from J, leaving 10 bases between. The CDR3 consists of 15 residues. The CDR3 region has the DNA TGTGCCAGCAGCTTGGCAGGGGTCGCCACAGATACGCAGTATTTT. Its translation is CASSLAGVATDTQYF.

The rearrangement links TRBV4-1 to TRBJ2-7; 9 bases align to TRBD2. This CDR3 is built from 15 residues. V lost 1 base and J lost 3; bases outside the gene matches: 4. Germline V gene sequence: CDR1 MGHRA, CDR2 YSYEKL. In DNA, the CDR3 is TGCGCCAGCAGCCAAGCACTAGCGGGCAGCTACGAGCAGTACTTC. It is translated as CASSQALAGSYEQYF.

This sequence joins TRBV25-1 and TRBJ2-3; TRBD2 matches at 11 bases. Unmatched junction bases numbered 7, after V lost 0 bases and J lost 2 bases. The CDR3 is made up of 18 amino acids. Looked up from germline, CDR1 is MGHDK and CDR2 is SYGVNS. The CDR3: CASSEYATSGRPTDTQYF. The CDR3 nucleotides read TGTGCCAGCAGTGAATATGCAACTAGCGGGAGACCCACAGATACGCAGTATTTT.

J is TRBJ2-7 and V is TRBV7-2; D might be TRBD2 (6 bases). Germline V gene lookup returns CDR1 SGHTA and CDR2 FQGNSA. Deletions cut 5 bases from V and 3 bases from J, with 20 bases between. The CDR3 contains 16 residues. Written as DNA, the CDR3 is TGTGCCAGCAGCCAAACGGCTCGGGGGACGATCTACGAGCAGTACTTC. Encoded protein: CASSQTARGTIYEQYF.

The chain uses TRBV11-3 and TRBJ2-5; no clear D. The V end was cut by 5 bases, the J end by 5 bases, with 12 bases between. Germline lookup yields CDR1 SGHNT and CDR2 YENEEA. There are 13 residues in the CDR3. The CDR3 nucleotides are TGTGCCAGCAGCGCGAGTAGTCTGGAGACCCAGTACTTC. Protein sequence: CASSASSLETQYF.

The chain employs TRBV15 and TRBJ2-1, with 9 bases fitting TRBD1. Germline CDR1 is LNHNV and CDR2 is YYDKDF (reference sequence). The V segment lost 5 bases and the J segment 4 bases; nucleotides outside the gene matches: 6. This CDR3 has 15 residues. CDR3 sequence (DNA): TGTGCCACCAGCCCCCGGGACAGGGCTTACAATGAGCAGTTCTTC. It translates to CATSPRDRAYNEQFF.

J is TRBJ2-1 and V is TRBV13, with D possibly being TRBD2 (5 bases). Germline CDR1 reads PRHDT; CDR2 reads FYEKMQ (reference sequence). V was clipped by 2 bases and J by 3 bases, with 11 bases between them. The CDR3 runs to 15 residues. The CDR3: CASSLFTRIYNEQFF. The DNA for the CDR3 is TGTGCCAGCAGCTTATTTACTAGAATCTACAATGAGCAGTTCTTC.

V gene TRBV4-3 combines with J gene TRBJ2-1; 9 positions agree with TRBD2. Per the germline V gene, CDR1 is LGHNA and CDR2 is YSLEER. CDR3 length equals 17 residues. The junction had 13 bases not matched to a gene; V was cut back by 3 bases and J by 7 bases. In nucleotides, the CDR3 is TGCGCCAGCAGCCAGGGAAAGGATAGGCTAGCGGGGAATGAGCAGTTCTTC. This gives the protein CASSQGKDRLAGNEQFF.

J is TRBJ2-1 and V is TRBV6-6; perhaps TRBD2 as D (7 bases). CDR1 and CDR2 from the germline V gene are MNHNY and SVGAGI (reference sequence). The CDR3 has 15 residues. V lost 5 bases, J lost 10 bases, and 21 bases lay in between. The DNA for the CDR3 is TGTGCCAGCAGTACCGGGACCGGGGGGCATGAAGAGCAGTTCTTC. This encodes CASSTGTGGHEEQFF.